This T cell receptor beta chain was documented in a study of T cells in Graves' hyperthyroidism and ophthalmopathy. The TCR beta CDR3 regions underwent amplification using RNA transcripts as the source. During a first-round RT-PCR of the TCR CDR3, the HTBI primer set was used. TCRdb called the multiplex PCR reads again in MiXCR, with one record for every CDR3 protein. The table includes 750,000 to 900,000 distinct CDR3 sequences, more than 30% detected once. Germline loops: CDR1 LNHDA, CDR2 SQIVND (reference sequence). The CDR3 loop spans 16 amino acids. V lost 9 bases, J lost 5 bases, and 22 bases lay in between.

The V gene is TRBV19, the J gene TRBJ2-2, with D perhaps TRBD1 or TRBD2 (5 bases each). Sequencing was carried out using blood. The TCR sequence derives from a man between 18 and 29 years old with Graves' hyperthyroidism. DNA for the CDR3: TGTGCCAGCACCACCTACGGGGCATGGTTGACCGGGGAGCTGTTTTTT. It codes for CASTTYGAWLTGELFF.